These T cell receptor beta chains were read from a single sample in a study of OX40 agonist ivuxolimab in advanced cancers. Repertoires were generated with immunoSEQ multiplex PCR, while TCRdb's copy carries only in-frame clones and drops some. The table has approximately 89,000 clones, around 90% seen once. The sample in question was CD4+ or CD8+ T cells sorted from blood, obtained in a trial of the OX40 agonist ivuxolimab. The origin of the receptors is an adult with an advanced solid tumor such as melanoma, head and neck, liver or kidney cancer. Each CDR3 is given with its conserved first and last residue. Each record gives: CDR3 length, J gene, V gene, D gene, clone size, CDR3 protein, CDR3 DNA. A D gene is named only where the DNA matches it firmly. Rows may omit the clone size; those that give it use once, few, many or a size class.

CDR3 length: 15; J gene: TRBJ2-1; V gene: TRBV14; D gene: TRBD2; clone size: once; CDR3 protein: CASSQLAGVYNEQFF; CDR3 DNA: TGTGCCAGCAGCCAACTAGCGGGGGTTTACAATGAGCAGTTCTTC
CDR3 length: 13; J gene: TRBJ2-3; V gene: TRBV15; D gene: -; clone size: -; CDR3 protein: CATFRREADTQYF; CDR3 DNA: TGTGCCACCTTCCGGCGGGAAGCAGATACGCAGTATTTT
CDR3 length: 13; J gene: TRBJ1-2; V gene: TRBV14; D gene: -; clone size: -; CDR3 protein: CASSLAGIRGYTF; CDR3 DNA: TGTGCCAGCAGCCTGGCGGGGATCCGTGGCTACACCTTC
CDR3 length: 15; J gene: TRBJ2-1; V gene: TRBV5-4; D gene: TRBD2; clone size: -; CDR3 protein: CASSSMGGPYNEQFF; CDR3 DNA: TGTGCCAGCAGCTCCATGGGAGGGCCCTACAATGAGCAGTTCTTC
CDR3 length: 16; J gene: TRBJ1-4; V gene: TRBV19; D gene: TRBD1; clone size: -; CDR3 protein: CASSIGHRGEGEKLFF; CDR3 DNA: TGTGCCAGTAGTATAGGCCACAGGGGCGAGGGTGAAAAACTGTTTTTT
CDR3 length: 12; J gene: TRBJ2-7; V gene: TRBV11-2; D gene: -; clone size: -; CDR3 protein: CASSLVGNEQYF; CDR3 DNA: TGTGCCAGCAGCTTAGTCGGGAACGAGCAGTACTTC
CDR3 length: 13; J gene: TRBJ2-2; V gene: TRBV2; D gene: -; clone size: -; CDR3 protein: CGGTGDYTGELFF; CDR3 DNA: TGTGGGGGAACAGGGGACTACACCGGGGAGCTGTTTTTT
CDR3 length: 14; J gene: TRBJ2-7; V gene: TRBV7-2; D gene: -; clone size: -; CDR3 protein: CASSFDPGLGEQYF; CDR3 DNA: TGTGCCAGCAGCTTCGACCCGGGCCTGGGCGAGCAGTACTTC
CDR3 length: 16; J gene: TRBJ2-1; V gene: TRBV5-5; D gene: -; clone size: -; CDR3 protein: CASRPGLSSSYNEQFF; CDR3 DNA: TGTGCCAGCAGGCCGGGACTCTCGAGCTCCTACAATGAGCAGTTCTTC
CDR3 length: 16; J gene: TRBJ2-7; V gene: TRBV30; D gene: TRBD2; clone size: -; CDR3 protein: CAWSTGTSRRGREQYF; CDR3 DNA: TGTGCCTGGAGCACCGGGACTAGCAGGAGAGGAAGGGAGCAGTACTTC
CDR3 length: 15; J gene: TRBJ2-3; V gene: TRBV5-1; D gene: TRBD2; clone size: -; CDR3 protein: CASSPGLAGVDTQYF; CDR3 DNA: TGCGCCAGCAGCCCAGGACTAGCGGGGGTGGATACGCAGTATTTT
CDR3 length: 13; J gene: TRBJ1-2; V gene: TRBV27; D gene: TRBD1; clone size: -; CDR3 protein: CASSPGTGYGYTF; CDR3 DNA: TGTGCCAGCAGTCCCGGGACAGGGTATGGCTACACCTTC
CDR3 length: 14; J gene: TRBJ2-5; V gene: TRBV7-9; D gene: -; clone size: -; CDR3 protein: CASSLPSVIETQYF; CDR3 DNA: TGTGCCAGCAGCTTGCCTAGCGTTATAGAGACCCAGTACTTC
CDR3 length: 16; J gene: TRBJ2-3; V gene: TRBV27; D gene: TRBD2; clone size: -; CDR3 protein: CASSLGLAGGTDTQYF; CDR3 DNA: TGTGCCAGCAGTTTAGGGCTAGCGGGAGGCACAGATACGCAGTATTTT
CDR3 length: 11; J gene: TRBJ2-2; V gene: TRBV30; D gene: -; clone size: -; CDR3 protein: CAWSGARELFF; CDR3 DNA: TGTGCCTGGTCAGGGGCTCGGGAGCTGTTTTTT
CDR3 length: 15; J gene: TRBJ2-5; V gene: TRBV5-1; D gene: -; clone size: once; CDR3 protein: CASSPPGQSEETQYF; CDR3 DNA: TGCGCCAGCAGCCCGCCGGGACAATCGGAGGAGACCCAGTACTTC
CDR3 length: 17; J gene: TRBJ2-2; V gene: TRBV28; D gene: TRBD1; clone size: -; CDR3 protein: CASLSPQGAGKTGELFF; CDR3 DNA: TGTGCCAGCCTTAGCCCGCAGGGGGCGGGGAAGACCGGGGAGCTGTTTTTT
CDR3 length: 14; J gene: TRBJ2-2; V gene: TRBV10-3; D gene: -; clone size: -; CDR3 protein: CAIGTGGDTGELFF; CDR3 DNA: TGTGCCATCGGAACAGGGGGGGACACCGGGGAGCTGTTTTTT
CDR3 length: 15; J gene: TRBJ2-2; V gene: TRBV6-5; D gene: -; clone size: -; CDR3 protein: CASSSGTVNTGELFF; CDR3 DNA: TGTGCCAGCAGCTCCGGGACGGTGAACACCGGGGAGCTGTTTTTT
CDR3 length: 14; J gene: TRBJ2-3; V gene: TRBV5-1; D gene: -; clone size: -; CDR3 protein: CASSLGLLTDTQYF; CDR3 DNA: TGCGCCAGCAGCTTGGGACTCCTCACAGATACGCAGTATTTT
CDR3 length: 16; J gene: TRBJ2-7; V gene: TRBV15; D gene: -; clone size: -; CDR3 protein: CATSRDPQGPPYEQYF; CDR3 DNA: TGTGCCACCAGCAGAGACCCACAGGGCCCCCCCTACGAGCAGTACTTC
CDR3 length: 16; J gene: TRBJ2-3; V gene: TRBV7-9; D gene: TRBD1; clone size: -; CDR3 protein: CASSSSDRESTDTQYF; CDR3 DNA: TGTGCCAGCAGCTCCTCCGACAGGGAATCGACAGATACGCAGTATTTT
CDR3 length: 14; J gene: TRBJ2-4; V gene: TRBV5-1; D gene: -; clone size: -; CDR3 protein: CASSLGVAKNIQYF; CDR3 DNA: TGCGCCAGCAGCTTGGGGGTAGCCAAAAACATTCAGTACTTC
CDR3 length: 13; J gene: TRBJ2-7; V gene: TRBV19; D gene: -; clone size: -; CDR3 protein: CASSILAGYEQYF; CDR3 DNA: TGTGCCAGTAGTATATTAGCAGGCTACGAGCAGTACTTC
CDR3 length: 16; J gene: TRBJ2-3; V gene: TRBV6-6; D gene: TRBD1; clone size: -; CDR3 protein: CASRSDRVMSSDTQYF; CDR3 DNA: TGTGCCAGCAGATCGGACAGGGTGATGTCGTCAGATACGCAGTATTTT
CDR3 length: 12; J gene: TRBJ1-5; V gene: TRBV2; D gene: -; clone size: -; CDR3 protein: CASSILGQPQHF; CDR3 DNA: TGTGCCAGCAGTATCCTTGGGCAGCCCCAGCATTTT
CDR3 length: 13; J gene: TRBJ1-3; V gene: TRBV5-5; D gene: -; clone size: -; CDR3 protein: CASSLGLGNTIYF; CDR3 DNA: TGTGCCAGCAGCTTGGGGCTCGGAAACACCATATATTTT
CDR3 length: 14; J gene: TRBJ1-1; V gene: TRBV6-5; D gene: TRBD1; clone size: few; CDR3 protein: CASSQPPGTGEAFF; CDR3 DNA: TGTGCCAGCAGCCAACCCCCAGGGACAGGTGAAGCTTTCTTT
CDR3 length: 15; J gene: TRBJ1-2; V gene: TRBV4-3; D gene: TRBD1; clone size: -; CDR3 protein: CASSQDSRGMSGYTF; CDR3 DNA: TGCGCCAGCAGCCAAGATAGCAGGGGGATGAGTGGCTACACCTTC
CDR3 length: 12; J gene: TRBJ1-2; V gene: TRBV28; D gene: -; clone size: -; CDR3 protein: CAIAPANYGYTF; CDR3 DNA: TGTGCCATCGCCCCGGCTAACTATGGCTACACCTTC
CDR3 length: 16; J gene: TRBJ1-5; V gene: TRBV27; D gene: TRBD1; clone size: few; CDR3 protein: CASSRTLTGPNQPQHF; CDR3 DNA: TGTGCCAGCAGCAGGACCTTGACAGGGCCAAATCAGCCCCAGCATTTT
CDR3 length: 16; J gene: TRBJ2-2; V gene: TRBV2; D gene: -; clone size: -; CDR3 protein: CASSERGLLGTGELFF; CDR3 DNA: TGTGCCAGCAGTGAAAGAGGCCTTCTGGGCACCGGGGAGCTGTTTTTT
CDR3 length: 16; J gene: TRBJ2-5; V gene: TRBV28; D gene: TRBD2; clone size: -; CDR3 protein: CASSLPTSGREGSQYF; CDR3 DNA: TGTGCCAGCAGCCTCCCGACTAGCGGGAGGGAGGGGTCCCAGTACTTC
CDR3 length: 15; J gene: TRBJ2-7; V gene: TRBV7-3; D gene: TRBD1; clone size: -; CDR3 protein: CASSLTGGRGYEQYF; CDR3 DNA: TGTGCCAGCAGCTTAACAGGTGGCAGGGGGTACGAGCAGTACTTC
CDR3 length: 13; J gene: TRBJ2-5; V gene: TRBV11-2; D gene: -; clone size: -; CDR3 protein: CASSLAGLETQYF; CDR3 DNA: TGTGCCAGCAGCTTAGCAGGGCTGGAGACCCAGTACTTC
CDR3 length: 13; J gene: TRBJ2-2; V gene: TRBV19; D gene: -; clone size: -; CDR3 protein: CASSKGTIGELFF; CDR3 DNA: TGTGCCAGTAGTAAAGGGACAATCGGGGAGCTGTTTTTT
CDR3 length: 15; J gene: TRBJ2-7; V gene: TRBV5-1; D gene: TRBD1; clone size: -; CDR3 protein: CASSFETGGAYEQYF; CDR3 DNA: TGCGCCAGCAGCTTTGAGACAGGGGGCGCCTACGAGCAGTACTTC
CDR3 length: 16; J gene: TRBJ2-7; V gene: TRBV28; D gene: -; clone size: -; CDR3 protein: CASSLGGGQRKREQYF; CDR3 DNA: TGTGCCAGCAGTTTAGGTGGTGGTCAGAGAAAGCGCGAGCAGTACTTC
CDR3 length: 14; J gene: TRBJ2-1; V gene: TRBV25-1; D gene: -; clone size: -; CDR3 protein: CASSVVAEGGEQFF; CDR3 DNA: TGTGCCAGCAGTGTGGTAGCGGAGGGGGGTGAGCAGTTCTTC
CDR3 length: 13; J gene: TRBJ2-7; V gene: TRBV28; D gene: -; clone size: -; CDR3 protein: CASSPPSLREQYF; CDR3 DNA: TGTGCCAGCAGTCCCCCAAGCCTAAGGGAGCAGTACTTC
CDR3 length: 14; J gene: TRBJ1-2; V gene: TRBV28; D gene: -; clone size: -; CDR3 protein: CASSSSIQGYGYTF; CDR3 DNA: TGTGCCAGCAGTTCTTCTATTCAGGGATATGGCTACACCTTC
CDR3 length: 14; J gene: TRBJ2-2; V gene: TRBV7-2; D gene: -; clone size: -; CDR3 protein: CASSFGGYFGELFF; CDR3 DNA: TGTGCCAGCAGCTTTGGCGGGTATTTTGGGGAGCTGTTTTTT
CDR3 length: 16; J gene: TRBJ2-5; V gene: TRBV11-1; D gene: -; clone size: -; CDR3 protein: CASSSPGRGGQETQYF; CDR3 DNA: TGTGCCAGCAGCTCGCCAGGGCGCGGCGGGCAAGAGACCCAGTACTTC